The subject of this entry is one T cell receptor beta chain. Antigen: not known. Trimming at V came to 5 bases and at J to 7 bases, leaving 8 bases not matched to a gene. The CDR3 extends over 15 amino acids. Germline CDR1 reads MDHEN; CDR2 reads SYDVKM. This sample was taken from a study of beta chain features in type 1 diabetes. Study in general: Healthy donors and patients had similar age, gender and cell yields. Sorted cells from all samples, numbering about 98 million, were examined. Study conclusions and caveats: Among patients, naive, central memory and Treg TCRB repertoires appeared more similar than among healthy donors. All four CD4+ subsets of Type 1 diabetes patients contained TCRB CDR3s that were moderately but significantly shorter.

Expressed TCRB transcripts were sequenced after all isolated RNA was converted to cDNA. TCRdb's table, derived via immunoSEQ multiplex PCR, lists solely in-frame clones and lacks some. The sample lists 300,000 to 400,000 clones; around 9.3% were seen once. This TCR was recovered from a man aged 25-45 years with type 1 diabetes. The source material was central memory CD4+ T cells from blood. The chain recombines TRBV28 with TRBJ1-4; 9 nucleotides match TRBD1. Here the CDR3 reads CASSPRQGVFEKLFF. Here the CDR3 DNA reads TGTGCCAGCAGTCCAAGACAGGGGGTTTTTGAAAAACTGTTTTTT.